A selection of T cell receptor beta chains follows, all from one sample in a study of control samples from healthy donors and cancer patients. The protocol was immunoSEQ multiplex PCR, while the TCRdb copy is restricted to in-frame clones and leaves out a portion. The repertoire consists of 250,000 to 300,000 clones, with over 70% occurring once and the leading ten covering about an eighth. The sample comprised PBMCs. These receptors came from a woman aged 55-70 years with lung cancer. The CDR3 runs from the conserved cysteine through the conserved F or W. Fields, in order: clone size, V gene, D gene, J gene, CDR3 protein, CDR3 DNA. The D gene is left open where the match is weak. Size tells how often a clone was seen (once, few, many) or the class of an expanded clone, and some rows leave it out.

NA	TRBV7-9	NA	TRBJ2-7	CASSPTAIDYYEQYF	TGTGCCAGCAGCCCTACCGCAATTGACTACTACGAGCAGTACTTC
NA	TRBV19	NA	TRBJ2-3	CASSIELSTDTQYF	TGTGCCAGTAGTATAGAACTTAGCACAGATACGCAGTATTTT
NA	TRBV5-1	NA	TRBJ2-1	CASSPDRTYNEQFF	TGCGCCAGCAGTCCCGACAGAACCTACAATGAGCAGTTCTTC
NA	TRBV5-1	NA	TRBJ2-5	CASSLASEIVETQYF	TGCGCCAGCAGCTTGGCCTCGGAGATCGTAGAGACCCAGTACTTC
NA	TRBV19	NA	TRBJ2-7	CASSIAGHTYEQYF	TGTGCCAGTAGTATCGCGGGGCACACCTACGAGCAGTACTTC
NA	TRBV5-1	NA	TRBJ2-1	CASSLNLGNEQFF	TGCGCCAGCAGCCTAAATCTAGGCAATGAGCAGTTCTTC
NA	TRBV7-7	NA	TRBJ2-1	CASSQTGGGWNEQFF	TGTGCCAGCAGCCAGACGGGGGGCGGATGGAATGAGCAGTTCTTC
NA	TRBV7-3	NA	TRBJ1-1	CASSPGVTTEAFF	TGTGCCAGCAGCCCAGGGGTGACTACTGAAGCTTTCTTT
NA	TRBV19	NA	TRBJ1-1	CASGKQITTEAFF	TGTGCCAGTGGCAAACAGATTACCACTGAAGCTTTCTTT
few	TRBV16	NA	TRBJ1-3	CASSPSSGNTIYF	TGTGCCAGCAGCCCCAGCTCTGGAAACACCATATATTTT
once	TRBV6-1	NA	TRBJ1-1	CASSETGRSTEAFF	TGTGCCAGCAGTGAAACAGGGAGAAGCACTGAAGCTTTCTTT
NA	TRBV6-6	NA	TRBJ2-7	CASSLNRDTGYSYEQYF	TGTGCCAGCAGTCTGAACCGGGATACGGGGTACTCCTACGAGCAGTACTTC
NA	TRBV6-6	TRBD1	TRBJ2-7	CASSYYGQAYEQYF	TGTGCCAGCAGTTACTACGGACAGGCCTACGAGCAGTACTTC
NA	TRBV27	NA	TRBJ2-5	CASTKIGLGETQYF	TGTGCCAGCACAAAAATTGGCCTCGGAGAGACCCAGTACTTC
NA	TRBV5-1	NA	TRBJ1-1	CASSLSGQILDTEAFF	TGCGCCAGCAGCTTAAGTGGTCAAATTTTGGACACTGAAGCTTTCTTT
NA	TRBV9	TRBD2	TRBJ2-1	CASSGIYGTSGYNEQFF	TGTGCCAGCAGCGGGATTTACGGGACTAGCGGCTACAATGAGCAGTTCTTC
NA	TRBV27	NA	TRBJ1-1	CASRTQGRQAFF	TGTGCCAGCAGAACTCAGGGAAGACAAGCTTTCTTT
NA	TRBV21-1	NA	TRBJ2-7	CASSLGGLAGVSYEQYF	TGTGCCAGCAGCCTTGGGGGCCTAGCGGGAGTGTCCTACGAGCAGTACTTC
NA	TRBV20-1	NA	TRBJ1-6	CSATQDSPLHF	TGCAGTGCTACCCAAGATTCACCCCTCCACTTT
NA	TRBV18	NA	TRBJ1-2	CASSPSPANYGYTF	TGTGCCAGCTCACCAAGCCCAGCTAACTATGGCTACACCTTC
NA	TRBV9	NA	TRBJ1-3	CASSVRSGAGNTIYF	TGTGCCAGCAGCGTACGTTCGGGGGCTGGAAACACCATATATTTT
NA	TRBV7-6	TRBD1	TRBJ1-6	CASSLGEGGAGNSPLHF	TGTGCCAGCAGCTTAGGGGAAGGGGGCGCGGGTAATTCACCCCTCCACTTT
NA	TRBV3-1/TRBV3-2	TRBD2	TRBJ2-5	CASRRTGGEETQYF	TGTGCCAGCAGGCGGACCGGGGGGGAGGAGACCCAGTACTTC
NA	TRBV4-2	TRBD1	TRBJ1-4	CASSQYGQGSEKLFF	TGTGCCAGCAGCCAGTACGGACAGGGGTCTGAAAAACTGTTTTTT
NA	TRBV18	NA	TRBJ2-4	CASSPPGQDRDIQYF	TGTGCCAGCTCACCACCCGGTCAGGATCGTGACATTCAGTACTTC
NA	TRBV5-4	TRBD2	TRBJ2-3	CASASGGTDTQYF	TGTGCCAGCGCCAGCGGGGGCACAGATACGCAGTATTTT
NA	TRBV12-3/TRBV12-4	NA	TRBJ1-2	CASSFNRLYGYTF	TGTGCCAGCAGTTTCAACAGACTCTATGGCTACACCTTC
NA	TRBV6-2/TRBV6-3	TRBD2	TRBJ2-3	CASSYPPLAGGSDTQYF	TGTGCCAGCAGTTACCCCCCTCTAGCGGGGGGTTCAGATACGCAGTATTTT
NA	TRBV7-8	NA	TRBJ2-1	CASSPRWSSNEQFF	TGTGCCAGCAGCCCTCGTTGGAGTTCCAATGAGCAGTTCTTC
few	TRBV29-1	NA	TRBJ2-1	CSAGETGRYNEQFF	TGCAGCGCTGGGGAGACAGGACGATACAATGAGCAGTTCTTC
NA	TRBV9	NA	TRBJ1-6	CASSALTGQDSPLHF	TGTGCCAGCAGCGCCCTGACGGGCCAAGATTCACCCCTCCACTTT
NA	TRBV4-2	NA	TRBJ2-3	CASSQDNVRASSTDTQYF	TGTGCCAGCAGCCAAGATAATGTCCGCGCATCTTCCACAGATACGCAGTATTTT
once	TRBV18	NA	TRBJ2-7	CASSPNLDSYEQYF	TGTGCCAGCTCGCCCAATTTAGACTCCTACGAGCAGTACTTC
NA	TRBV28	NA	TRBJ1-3	CASTSGNTIYF	TGTGCCAGCACCTCTGGAAACACCATATATTTT